Listed here are 2 T cell receptor beta chains from one sample, sequenced in a study of identical twins. Each CDR3 protein is one row after TCRdb ran MiXCR on the 5' RACE reads. The table has some 790,000 distinct CDR3 sequences, about 18% seen once. This sample was shared with a second study, whose subject was T cells expressing NK-cell markers.

Sequenced input: PBMCs. The receptors derive from a woman aged 18-29 years in good health.

The chain combines TRBV7-9 with TRBJ1-1; a possible D gene is TRBD1 (6 bases). Germline V gene data show CDR1 as SEHNR and CDR2 as FQNEAQ (reference sequence). With 6 bases removed from V and 4 bases from J, the gap between germline ends came to 12 bases. The CDR3 runs to 13 residues. CDR3 DNA sequence: TGTGCCAGCAGTTACACGGACAGCACTGAAGCTTTCTTT. Translation gives CASSYTDSTEAFF. Full variable domain (missing parts from reference TRBV7-9 and TRBJ1-1): DTGVSQNPRHKITKRGQNVTFRCDPISEHNRLYWYRQTLGQGPEFLTYFQNEAQLEKSRLLSDRFSAERPKGSFSTLEIQRTEQGDSAMYLCASSYTDSTEAFFGQGTRLTVV.

This clonotype was counted only a few times. The chain couples TRBV20-1 to TRBJ2-5; weak D call: TRBD2 (5 bases). Trimming took off 0 bases at V and 5 bases at J, with 10 bases between the two ends. From germline, CDR1 is DFQATT and CDR2 SNEGSKA (reference sequence). The CDR3 length is 13 residues. CDR3 protein: CSAREGREETQYF. As DNA, the CDR3 is TGCAGTGCTAGAGAGGGGAGAGAGGAGACCCAGTACTTC.